The clone carrying this T cell receptor (beta chain) was recorded many times. Constant-region reverse primers amplified full-length variable regions, followed by semi-nested Nested Universal Primer A PCR. TCRdb recomputed calls from the 5' RACE reads with MiXCR, one row per CDR3 protein. The sample has approximately 50,000 distinct CDR3 sequences; around 21% are singletons. Tregs were sorted as CD4+CD25+CD127-/low cells. CDR3 length equals 14 residues. CDR1 is MNHEY and CDR2 is SMNVEV in the germline V gene (reference sequence). Between the trimmed V and J ends, which lost 4 bases and 8 bases, there was a span of 17 bases.

The TCR was taken from a female donor with breast cancer. The chain uses TRBV27 and TRBJ1-2; maybe TRBD1 (6 bases). The sample comprised tumor-infiltrating Tregs sorted from the breast tumor. Here the CDR3 DNA reads TGTGCCAGCAGTTCCCGGGACACCCTACGGGGCTACACCTTC. As protein: CASSSRDTLRGYTF.